These 10 T cell receptor beta chains came from one sample sequenced in a study of blood T cells in healthy people across ages. A second PCR, run for roughly 7 to 11 cycles, used a sample-barcoded 5' primer plus a J-beta primer mix. One entry per CDR3 protein results from TCRdb running MiXCR on the 5' RACE reads. The sample comprises a few hundred thousand distinct CDR3 sequences, approximately 51% of which are singletons, and under 65% rests with the top ten. Sequenced sample: blood. The receptors originated from a man aged 55 to 70 in good health.

In its sample, this clonotype was seen a few times. CDR3 loop: CASSARLAGGTDTQYF. The CDR3 nucleotides are TGTGCCAGCAGTGCCAGACTAGCGGGGGGCACAGATACGCAGTATTTT. The genes are TRBV6-2 or TRBV6-3 and TRBJ2-3; 12 nucleotides line up with TRBD2. Germline V gives CDR1 MNHEY, CDR2 SVGEGT. There are 16 residues in the CDR3. V gave up 5 bases and J gave up 1 base; unmatched junction bases: 4.

The table lists this clonotype with many counts. The rearrangement joins TRBV29-1 to TRBJ2-1; 7 nucleotides agree with TRBD1. The CDR3 covers 12 residues. V shed 3 bases, J shed 4 bases, and the junction held 0 bases outside the gene matches. The V gene's germline CDR1 is SQVTM and CDR2 ANQGSEA. CDR3 loop: CSVETGYNEQFF. The CDR3 DNA is TGCAGCGTTGAGACAGGGTACAATGAGCAGTTCTTC.

This clonotype was seen a few times. The J gene is TRBJ1-2, the V gene TRBV27, with D possibly matching TRBD1 (5 bases). Germline CDR1 and CDR2: MNHEY and SMNVEV (reference sequence). This CDR3 has 13 residues. The V and J ends lost 6 bases and 8 bases respectively, with 16 bases between them. CDR3 loop: CASSPAGVEGYTF. The CDR3 DNA reads as TGTGCCAGCAGCCCTGCGGGGGTAGAGGGCTACACCTTC.

CDR3 in amino acids: CASSYRDSYNSPLHF. CDR3 in DNA: TGCGCCAGCAGCTACCGGGACAGCTATAATTCACCCCTCCACTTT. The J gene is TRBJ1-6, the V gene TRBV5-1, with 7 bases fitting TRBD1. The CDR3 covers 15 residues. The junction had 3 bases not matched to a gene; V was cut back by 3 bases and J by 3 bases. CDR1 and CDR2 from the germline V gene are SGHRS and YFSETQ.

This clonotype showed up just a few times. The chain uses TRBV29-1 and TRBJ2-1, with a weak D call TRBD1 (6 bases). The CDR3 contains 11 residues. V lost 8 bases and J lost 7, with 12 bases in between. Germline CDR1 reads SQVTM; CDR2 reads ANQGSEA. CDR3 region: CSYWQGNEQFF. In nucleotides, the CDR3 is TGCAGCTATTGGCAGGGGAATGAGCAGTTCTTC.

The V and J genes are TRBV20-1 and TRBJ1-2; 9 bases are a match to TRBD1. This CDR3 is built from 13 residues. The V gene end was trimmed by 5 bases and the J gene end by 6 bases; junction bases not matched to a gene: 7. Germline V gene sequence: CDR1 DFQATT, CDR2 SNEGSKA (reference sequence). Here the CDR3 reads CSAGYGTGNGYTF. CDR3 sequence (DNA): TGCAGTGCTGGCTATGGGACAGGGAATGGCTACACCTTC.

The sample holds one count of this clonotype. The chain employs TRBV11-2 and TRBJ2-7, with 7 bases fitting TRBD1. The CDR3 spans 16 residues. The junction had 13 bases not matched to a gene; V was cut back by 4 bases and J by 4 bases. Per the germline V gene, CDR1 is SGHAT and CDR2 is FQNNGV. The CDR3 sequence: CASSSGKGRGWYEQYF. The CDR3 DNA reads as TGTGCCAGCAGCTCCGGAAAGGGCAGGGGGTGGTACGAGCAGTACTTC.

The chain combines TRBV28 with TRBJ2-4; 9 bases align to TRBD2. The DNA end is more similar to TRBJ2-7, so the J call may be wrong. The CDR3 is 15 residues long. Germline V gene lookup returns CDR1 MDHEN and CDR2 SYDVKM. CDR3 nucleotide sequence: TGTGCCAGCGGCCCGCTAGCGGGATATGCTCACGAGCAGTACTTC. Amino acid sequence: CASGPLAGYAHEQYF.

The J gene is TRBJ2-2, the V gene TRBV11-2; TRBD1 is a possible D gene (5 bases). Germline V gives CDR1 SGHAT, CDR2 FQNNGV. V was clipped by 5 bases and J by 0 bases, with 13 bases between them. The CDR3 loop spans 16 amino acids. Here the CDR3 reads CASSPARGSNTGELFF. CDR3 sequence (DNA): TGTGCCAGCAGCCCAGCAAGGGGATCGAACACCGGGGAGCTGTTTTTT. The complete variable domain, with remaining parts taken from reference TRBV11-2 and TRBJ2-2, reads EAGVAQSPRYKIIEKRQSVAFWCNPISGHATLYWYQQILGQGPKLLIQFQNNGVVDDSQLPKDRFSAERLKGVDSTLKIQPAKLEDSAVYLCASSPARGSNTGELFFGEGSRLTVL.

This clonotype occurred many times. The genes are TRBV2 and TRBJ2-3; D is unclear. The CDR3 totals 13 residues. Trimming cost V 3 bases and J 5 bases, with 9 bases left between them. Germline-derived CDR1 and CDR2 are SNHLY and FYNNEI. The CDR3 region is CASSEIRLDTQYF. The DNA of the CDR3 is TGTGCCAGCAGTGAGATTCGGCTAGATACGCAGTATTTT.